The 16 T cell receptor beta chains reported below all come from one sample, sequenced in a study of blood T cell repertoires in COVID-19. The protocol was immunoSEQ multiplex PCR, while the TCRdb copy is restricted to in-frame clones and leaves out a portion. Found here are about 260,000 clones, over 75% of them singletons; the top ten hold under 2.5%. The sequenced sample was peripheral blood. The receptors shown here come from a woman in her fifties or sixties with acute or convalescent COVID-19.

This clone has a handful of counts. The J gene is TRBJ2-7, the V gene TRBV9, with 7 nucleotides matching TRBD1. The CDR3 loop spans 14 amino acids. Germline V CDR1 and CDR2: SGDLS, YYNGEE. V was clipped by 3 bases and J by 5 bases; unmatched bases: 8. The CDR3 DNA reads TGTGCCAGCAGCGATCCCAGGGGGTCGCACGAGCAGTACTTC. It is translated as CASSDPRGSHEQYF.

CDR3 loop: CATSDPGGDYGYTF. Written as DNA, the CDR3 is TGTGCCACCAGTGATCCGGGGGGGGACTATGGCTACACCTTC. This chain connects TRBV24-1 to TRBJ1-2; weak D call: TRBD1 (5 bases). Germline lookup yields CDR1 KGHDR and CDR2 SFDVKD. The length of the CDR3 is 14 residues. Trimming cost V 3 bases and J 3 bases, with 10 bases left between them.

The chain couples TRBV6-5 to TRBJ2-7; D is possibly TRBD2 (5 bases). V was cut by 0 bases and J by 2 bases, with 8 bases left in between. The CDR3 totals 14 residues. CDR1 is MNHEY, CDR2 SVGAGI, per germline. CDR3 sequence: CASSYSFGAYEQYF. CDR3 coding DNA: TGTGCCAGCAGTTACTCGTTCGGGGCCTACGAGCAGTACTTC.

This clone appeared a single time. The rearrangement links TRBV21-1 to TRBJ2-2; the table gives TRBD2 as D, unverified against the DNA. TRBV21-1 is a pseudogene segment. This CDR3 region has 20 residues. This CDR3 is CASRTGRRTSGSGDTGELFF. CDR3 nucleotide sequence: TGTGCCAGCAGAACCGGACGGAGGACTAGCGGGAGTGGCGACACCGGGGAGCTGTTTTTT.

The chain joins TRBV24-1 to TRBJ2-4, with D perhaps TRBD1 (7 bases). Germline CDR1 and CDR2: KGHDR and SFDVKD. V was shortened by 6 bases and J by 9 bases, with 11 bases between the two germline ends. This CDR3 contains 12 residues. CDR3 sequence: CATSYQGGIQYF. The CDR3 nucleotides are TGTGCCACCAGTTATCAGGGGGGCATTCAGTACTTC.

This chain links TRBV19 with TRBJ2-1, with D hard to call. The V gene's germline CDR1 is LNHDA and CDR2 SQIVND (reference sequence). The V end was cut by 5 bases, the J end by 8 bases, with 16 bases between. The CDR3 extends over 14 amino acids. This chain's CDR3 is CASSRRAPRDEQFF. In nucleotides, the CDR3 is TGTGCCAGTAGTCGAAGAGCCCCCCGGGATGAGCAGTTCTTC.

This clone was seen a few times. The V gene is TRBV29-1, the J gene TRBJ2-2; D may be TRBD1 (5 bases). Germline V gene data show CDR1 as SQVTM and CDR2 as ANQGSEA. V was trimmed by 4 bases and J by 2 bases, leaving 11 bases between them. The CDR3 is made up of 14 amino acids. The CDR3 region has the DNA TGCAGCGTTGCCAGACAGAGAAACACCGGGGAGCTGTTTTTT. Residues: CSVARQRNTGELFF.

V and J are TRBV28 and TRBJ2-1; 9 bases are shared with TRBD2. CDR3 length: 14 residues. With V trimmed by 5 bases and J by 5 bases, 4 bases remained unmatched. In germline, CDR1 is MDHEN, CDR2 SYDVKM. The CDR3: CASSLWTSDNEQFF. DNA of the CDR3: TGTGCCAGCAGTCTCTGGACTAGCGACAATGAGCAGTTCTTC.

CDR3 in amino acids: CATQAGEKLFF. CDR3 bases: TGTGCCACCCAAGCAGGGGAAAAACTGTTTTTT. This chain connects TRBV24-1 to TRBJ1-4; TRBD1 might be the D (5 bases). The germline V and J ends were trimmed by 9 bases and 8 bases, with 9 bases remaining between them. The CDR3 extends over 11 amino acids. Germline CDR1 KGHDR, CDR2 SFDVKD.

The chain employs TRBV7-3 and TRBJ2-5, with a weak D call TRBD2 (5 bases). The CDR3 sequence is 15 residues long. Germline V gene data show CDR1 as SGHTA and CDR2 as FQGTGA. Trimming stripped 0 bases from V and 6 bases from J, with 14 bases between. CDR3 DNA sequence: TGTGCCAGCAGCTTAACCCCCGCGGGTCAGAAGACCCAGTACTTC. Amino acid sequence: CASSLTPAGQKTQYF.

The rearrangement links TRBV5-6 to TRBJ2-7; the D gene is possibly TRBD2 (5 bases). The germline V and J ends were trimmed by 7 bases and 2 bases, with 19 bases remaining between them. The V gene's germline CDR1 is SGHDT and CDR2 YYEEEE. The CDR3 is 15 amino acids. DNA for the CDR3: TGTGCCAGCTCCCTGGGAGCGGTCTCTCCCTACGAGCAGTACTTC. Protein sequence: CASSLGAVSPYEQYF.

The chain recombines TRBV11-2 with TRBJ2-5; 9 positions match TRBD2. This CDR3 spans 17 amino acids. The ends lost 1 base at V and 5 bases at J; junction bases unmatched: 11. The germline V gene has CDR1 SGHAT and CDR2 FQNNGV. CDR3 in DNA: TGTGCCAGCAGCTTAGGGCTAGCGGGAATGTGGACCGAGACCCAGTACTTC. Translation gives CASSLGLAGMWTETQYF.

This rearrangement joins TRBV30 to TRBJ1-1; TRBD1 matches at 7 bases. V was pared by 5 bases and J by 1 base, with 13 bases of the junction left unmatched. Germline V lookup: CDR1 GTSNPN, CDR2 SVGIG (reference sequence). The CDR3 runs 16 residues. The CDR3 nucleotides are TGTGCCTGGTACGAGGGGGCGAGGTGGGGGAACACTGAAGCTTTCTTT. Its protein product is CAWYEGARWGNTEAFF.

CDR3 in DNA: TGCGCCAGCAGCTCGCGGGGGCGGGACACTGAAGCTTTCTTT. It is translated as CASSSRGRDTEAFF. The chain joins TRBV5-1 to TRBJ1-1, with TRBD1 as a possible D gene (6 bases). The germline CDR1 and CDR2 sequences are SGHRS and YFSETQ. V lost 3 bases and J lost 3, with 12 bases in between. This CDR3 region has 14 residues. Full variable domain (missing parts from reference TRBV5-1 and TRBJ1-1): KAGVTQTPRYLIKTRGQQVTLSCSPISGHRSVSWYQQTPGQGLQFLFEYFSETQRNKGNFPGRFSGRQFSNSRSEMNVSTLELGDSALYLCASSSRGRDTEAFFGQGTRLTVV.

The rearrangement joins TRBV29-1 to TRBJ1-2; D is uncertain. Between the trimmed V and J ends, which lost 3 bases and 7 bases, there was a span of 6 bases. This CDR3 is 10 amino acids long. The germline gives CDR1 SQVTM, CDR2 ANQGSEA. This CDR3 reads CSVDDSGYTF. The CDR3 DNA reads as TGCAGCGTTGATGACTCTGGCTACACCTTC.

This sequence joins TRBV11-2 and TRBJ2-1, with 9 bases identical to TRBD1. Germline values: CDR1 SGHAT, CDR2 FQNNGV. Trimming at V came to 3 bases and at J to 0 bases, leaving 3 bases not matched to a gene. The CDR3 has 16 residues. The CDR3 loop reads CASSFTGGASYNEQFF. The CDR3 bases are TGTGCCAGCAGCTTCACAGGGGGCGCCTCCTACAATGAGCAGTTCTTC. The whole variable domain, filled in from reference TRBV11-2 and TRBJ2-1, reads EAGVAQSPRYKIIEKRQSVAFWCNPISGHATLYWYQQILGQGPKLLIQFQNNGVVDDSQLPKDRFSAERLKGVDSTLKIQPAKLEDSAVYLCASSFTGGASYNEQFFGPGTRLTVL.